Below, 30 T cell receptor beta chains from the same sample are listed, as sequenced in a study of beta chain features in type 1 diabetes. Investigators reverse transcribed all isolated RNA, so they sequenced expressed TCRB transcripts. Method: immunoSEQ multiplex PCR; TCRdb's copy keeps in-frame clones and lacks some. The table includes a few hundred thousand clones, under 13% detected once. The sequenced material came from central memory CD4+ T cells from blood. Receptors were obtained from a man aged 18 to 30 in good health.

This chain connects TRBV6-5 to TRBJ2-7; D unresolved. The V end was cut by 0 bases, the J end by 2 bases, with 5 bases between. The germline V gene has CDR1 MNHEY and CDR2 SVGAGI. The CDR3 consists of 13 residues. Here the CDR3 DNA reads TGTGCCAGCAGTTACTCGGGAACCTACGAGCAGTACTTC. It specifies CASSYSGTYEQYF.

V gene TRBV10-2 combines with J gene TRBJ2-7, with 14 bases fitting TRBD2. The germline gives CDR1 WSHSY, CDR2 SAAADI. V was pared by 7 bases and J by 6 bases, with 8 bases of the junction left unmatched. The CDR3 has 15 amino acids. The CDR3 DNA sequence: TGCGCCAGCAAGAAGGGACTAGCGGGAGCTGTCGAGCAGTACTTC. Translating it yields CASKKGLAGAVEQYF.

This clone has ten or more counts. The chain recombines TRBV7-9 with TRBJ2-1; 13 positions agree with TRBD2. This CDR3 spans 19 amino acids. J was trimmed by 0 bases and V by 3 bases; bases with no gene match: 8. The germline gives CDR1 SEHNR, CDR2 FQNEAQ (reference sequence). The CDR3 region has the DNA TGTGCCAGCAGCTTGACCGGGACTAGCGGGATGAGCTCCTACAATGAGCAGTTCTTC. Its protein is CASSLTGTSGMSSYNEQFF.

This sequence joins TRBV2 and TRBJ2-7; D is unclear. Germline V gene lookup returns CDR1 SNHLY and CDR2 FYNNEI. V lost 2 bases to trimming and J lost 2 bases, with 7 bases between them. This CDR3 has 13 amino acids. The CDR3 here is CASSELGTYEQYF. The CDR3, as DNA: TGTGCCAGCAGTGAATTGGGGACCTACGAGCAGTACTTC.

This clone was counted a few times. The V gene is TRBV13, the J gene TRBJ2-7; 14 nucleotides match TRBD2. CDR1 PRHDT and CDR2 FYEKMQ come from the germline V gene (reference sequence). The CDR3 is 15 amino acids. V dropped 3 bases and J dropped 4; count of bases not matched to a gene: 2. This CDR3 reads CASSFRTSGRYEQYF. The CDR3 region has the DNA TGTGCCAGCAGCTTCCGGACTAGCGGGAGGTACGAGCAGTACTTC.

There are a few counts of this clone. The rearrangement links TRBV6-1 to TRBJ2-1; D is ambiguous. Germline V gene data show CDR1 as MNHNS and CDR2 as SASEGT. CDR3 size: 14 residues. V shed 2 bases and J shed 7 bases, with 12 bases lying between them. The CDR3 DNA reads as TGTGCCAGCAGTGAATTATACGGGCGGAATGAGCAGTTCTTC. Residues: CASSELYGRNEQFF.

The gene calls are TRBV5-4 and TRBJ2-1; 8 bases are shared with TRBD1. Germline V gives CDR1 SGHNT, CDR2 YYREEE (reference sequence). The CDR3 contains 14 residues. V lost 2 bases and J lost 8; bases outside the gene matches: 6. The DNA of the CDR3 is TGTGCCAGCAGCTTCGAGGACAGGGCCCATGAGCAGTTCTTC. Its translation is CASSFEDRAHEQFF. Full variable domain (rest looked up from reference TRBV5-4 and TRBJ2-1): ETGVTQSPTHLIKTRGQQVTLRCSSQSGHNTVSWYQQALGQGPQFIFQYYREEENGRGNFPPRFSGLQFPNYSSELNVNALELDDSALYLCASSFEDRAHEQFFGPGTRLTVL.

Many counts were recorded for this clone. The rearrangement uses TRBV30 and TRBJ2-1; 7 nucleotides align to TRBD2. V lost 1 base to trimming and J lost 5 bases; unmatched junction nucleotides: 14. The CDR3 runs to 17 residues. CDR1 GTSNPN and CDR2 SVGIG come from the germline V gene (reference sequence). The CDR3 loop reads CAWSDPKTTGGDNEQFF. The CDR3 DNA reads as TGTGCCTGGAGTGACCCCAAAACGACGGGAGGTGACAATGAGCAGTTCTTC.

This rearrangement joins TRBV29-1 to TRBJ2-3; no clear D. From germline, CDR1 is SQVTM and CDR2 ANQGSEA. The length of the CDR3 is 11 residues. Trimming took 3 bases from V and 4 from J, leaving 5 bases between them. The CDR3 nucleotides are TGCAGCGTTGATTCTGCAGATACGCAGTATTTT. Translation gives CSVDSADTQYF.

In nucleotides, the CDR3 is TGTGCCAGTAACAGGGGACAGGGAACCTACAATGAGCAGTTCTTC. It translates to CASNRGQGTYNEQFF. The rearrangement uses TRBV19 and TRBJ2-1; 9 bases match TRBD1. The CDR3 is 15 residues long. Per germline, CDR1 LNHDA and CDR2 SQIVND (reference sequence). V shed 7 bases, J shed 2 bases, and the junction held 6 bases outside the gene matches.

This clone was counted a few times. The chain carries TRBV5-1 and TRBJ2-5; possibly TRBD1 for D (6 bases). The CDR3 runs 14 residues. The germline V gene has CDR1 SGHRS and CDR2 YFSETQ. Trimming took 0 bases from V and 1 from J, leaving 7 bases between them. The CDR3 spells CASSLVDSQETQYF. CDR3 in DNA: TGCGCCAGCAGCTTGGTGGACAGCCAAGAGACCCAGTACTTC.

The chain is built from TRBV27 and TRBJ2-7; 8 nucleotides line up with TRBD1. The length of the CDR3 is 17 residues. V lost 9 bases to trimming and J lost 3 bases; unmatched junction nucleotides: 19. The V gene's germline CDR1 is MNHEY and CDR2 SMNVEV (reference sequence). The CDR3 bases are TGTGCCAGTCGAATGATGCCGGGACAGGATCTTGTCTACGAGCAGTACTTC. As protein: CASRMMPGQDLVYEQYF.

As regards this clone: The junction does not match germline at one end; this may be a read error. This chain uses TRBV30 with TRBJ2-7; 9 positions match TRBD1. The germline CDR1 and CDR2 sequences are GTSNPN and SVGIG (reference sequence). The CDR3 sequence is 13 residues long. CDR3 nucleotides: TGTACCTGGACCGGGACAGGGTCTTACGAGCAGTACTTC. Translated: CTWTGTGSYEQYF.

This clone was observed a few times. The chain couples TRBV7-3 to TRBJ2-1, with a tentative D call TRBD2 (6 bases). The V end lost 5 bases, the J end lost 9 bases, and 14 bases lay between the germline ends. This CDR3 contains 13 residues. CDR1 is SGHTA and CDR2 is FQGTGA in the germline V gene. CDR3 in amino acids: CASSPEGLLEQFF. The CDR3 DNA reads as TGTGCCAGCAGCCCGGAAGGACTACTTGAGCAGTTCTTC.

This chain joins TRBV30 and TRBJ1-2, with unresolved D. Germline CDR1 is GTSNPN and CDR2 is SVGIG (reference sequence). This CDR3 spans 16 amino acids. Trimming left V 0 bases short and J 3 bases short, with 17 bases between. The CDR3 region has the DNA TGTGCCTGGAGTGTAAGGGCCACCAGGATCTACTATGGCTACACCTTC. It codes for CAWSVRATRIYYGYTF.

The rearrangement links TRBV21-1 to TRBJ2-5; TRBD1, the D gene given by the table, was not confirmed from the DNA. TRBV21-1 is flagged as a pseudogene. This CDR3 is 13 amino acids long. In DNA, the CDR3 is TGTGCCAGCAGCAAACAGGGGGAAGAGACCCAGTACTTC. Translated, it gives CASSKQGEETQYF.

This clone was seen a handful of times. V gene TRBV19 combines with J gene TRBJ2-1, with D perhaps matching TRBD1 (6 bases). The ends were cut back, 2 bases at V and 1 base at J, with 12 bases in the middle. CDR1 and CDR2 from the germline V gene are LNHDA and SQIVND (reference sequence). The CDR3 is made up of 16 amino acids. DNA of the CDR3: TGTGCCAGTAGTATAAACCACAGGGCTTCCTACAATGAGCAGTTCTTC. Translation: CASSINHRASYNEQFF. The full variable domain, completed using reference TRBV19 and TRBJ2-1, is DGGITQSPKYLFRKEGQNVTLSCEQNLNHDAMYWYRQDPGQGLRLIYYSQIVNDFQKGDIAEGYSVSREKKESFPLTVTSAQKNPTAFYLCASSINHRASYNEQFFGPGTRLTVL.

The rearrangement joins TRBV2 to TRBJ2-1; TRBD2 is a possible D gene (6 bases). V gave up 6 bases and J gave up 6 bases, with 18 bases separating them. CDR3 size: 15 residues. The germline V gene encodes CDR1 SNHLY and CDR2 FYNNEI. Written as DNA, the CDR3 is TGTGCCAGCAGGGACACCGGGACTGTCCTCAATGAGCAGTTCTTC. Translation gives CASRDTGTVLNEQFF.

The chain employs TRBV6-6 and TRBJ2-7; D is ambiguous. The germline V gene encodes CDR1 MNHNY and CDR2 SVGAGI (reference sequence). Trimming took 7 bases from V and 4 from J, leaving 17 bases between them. There are 14 residues in the CDR3. CDR3 DNA: TGTGCCAGCACCAAGGACGGCGCAGAGTACGAGCAGTACTTC. This encodes CASTKDGAEYEQYF.

V usage is TRBV4-2 and J usage is TRBJ1-1, with D possibly TRBD1 on 5 matching bases. V gave up 0 bases and J gave up 10 bases, with 15 bases separating them. CDR1 and CDR2 (germline): LGHNA, YNFKEQ. The CDR3 has 14 residues. The CDR3 loop is CASSQDRQGRAAFF. The CDR3 DNA is TGTGCCAGCAGCCAAGATCGGCAGGGCCGGGCAGCTTTCTTT.

This clone appeared a few times. The chain's CDR3 is CASGRTRADTQYF. The CDR3 bases are TGTGCCAGCGGCAGGACTAGGGCTGATACGCAGTATTTT. The rearrangement joins TRBV2 to TRBJ2-3; 7 nucleotides agree with TRBD2. Germline CDR1 SNHLY, CDR2 FYNNEI. V lost 8 bases, J lost 6 bases, and 8 bases stayed unmatched. CDR3 length equals 13 residues.

The V and J genes are TRBV2 and TRBJ2-7; D gene uncertain. Germline lookup yields CDR1 SNHLY and CDR2 FYNNEI. The CDR3 covers 11 residues. Trimming shortened V by 7 bases and J by 3 bases, and 7 bases separated the two germline ends. The DNA of the CDR3 is TGTGCCAGCATAAGGGACTACGAGCAGTACTTC. This gives the protein CASIRDYEQYF.

CDR3 amino acids: CASSPERYSYEQYF. DNA for the CDR3: TGTGCCAGTAGTCCCGAGCGGTACTCCTACGAGCAGTACTTC. The V call is TRBV19, the J call TRBJ2-7, with D possibly matching TRBD2 (5 bases). This CDR3 spans 14 amino acids. V gave up 5 bases and J gave up 0 bases, with 11 bases separating them. Germline V gene lookup returns CDR1 LNHDA and CDR2 SQIVND (reference sequence).

V gene TRBV5-6 combines with J gene TRBJ2-7; D might be TRBD1 (6 bases). Trimming stripped 5 bases from V and 2 bases from J, with 11 bases between. This CDR3 has 13 residues. Germline values: CDR1 SGHDT, CDR2 YYEEEE. Here the CDR3 reads CASSSTGPYEQYF. Here the CDR3 DNA reads TGTGCCAGCAGTTCGACAGGTCCCTACGAGCAGTACTTC.

V usage is TRBV2 and J usage is TRBJ1-1, with D tentatively TRBD1 (6 bases). V lost 11 bases, J lost 0 bases, and 13 bases lay in between. CDR3 length equals 13 residues. Germline lookup yields CDR1 SNHLY and CDR2 FYNNEI. The CDR3 region is CAGNRELNTEAFF. The DNA of the CDR3 is TGTGCCGGCAACAGGGAATTGAACACTGAAGCTTTCTTT.

The chain carries TRBV2 and TRBJ1-1; D perhaps matches TRBD1 (5 bases). Germline V gene sequence: CDR1 SNHLY, CDR2 FYNNEI. The CDR3 has 13 amino acids. The ends were cut back, 7 bases at V and 1 base at J, with 10 bases in the middle. For the CDR3, the DNA is TGTGCCAGCACCCAGGGAAGGAACACTGAAGCTTTCTTT. The encoded protein is CASTQGRNTEAFF.

This clone was seen a handful of times. Here the CDR3 DNA reads TGTGCCAGCACTGAGGCTGACACCTACGAGCAGTACTTC. Its protein product is CASTEADTYEQYF. This chain uses TRBV6-5 with TRBJ2-7, with unresolved D. V lost 7 bases, J lost 2 bases, and 12 bases lay in between. Germline V gene data show CDR1 as MNHEY and CDR2 as SVGAGI. This CDR3 comprises 13 residues.

This sequence joins TRBV5-6 and TRBJ1-4, with D unresolved. Germline CDR1 is SGHDT and CDR2 is YYEEEE. The CDR3 length is 13 residues. V was shortened by 1 base and J by 1 base, with 2 bases between the two germline ends. In nucleotides, the CDR3 is TGTGCCAGCAGCTTGAGAACTAATGAAAAACTGTTTTTT. Its translation is CASSLRTNEKLFF.

This clone was found a few times. The chain links TRBV14 to TRBJ2-7; D remains ambiguous. The CDR3 runs to 15 residues. Germline-derived CDR1 and CDR2 are SGHDN and FVKESK. V was trimmed by 4 bases and J by 9 bases, leaving 22 bases between them. The CDR3 here is CASSPWEVSLPAQYF. The CDR3 coding sequence is TGTGCCAGCAGCCCTTGGGAAGTTTCCCTCCCGGCGCAGTACTTC.

The chain has TRBV29-1 and TRBJ2-3, with 7 positions matching TRBD1. The CDR3 covers 14 residues. Germline CDR1 is SQVTM and CDR2 is ANQGSEA. V lost 7 bases to trimming and J lost 5 bases; unmatched junction nucleotides: 12. The CDR3 loop reads CSAEGTVAGDTQYF. The CDR3 DNA reads TGCAGCGCCGAGGGGACAGTCGCCGGAGATACGCAGTATTTT.